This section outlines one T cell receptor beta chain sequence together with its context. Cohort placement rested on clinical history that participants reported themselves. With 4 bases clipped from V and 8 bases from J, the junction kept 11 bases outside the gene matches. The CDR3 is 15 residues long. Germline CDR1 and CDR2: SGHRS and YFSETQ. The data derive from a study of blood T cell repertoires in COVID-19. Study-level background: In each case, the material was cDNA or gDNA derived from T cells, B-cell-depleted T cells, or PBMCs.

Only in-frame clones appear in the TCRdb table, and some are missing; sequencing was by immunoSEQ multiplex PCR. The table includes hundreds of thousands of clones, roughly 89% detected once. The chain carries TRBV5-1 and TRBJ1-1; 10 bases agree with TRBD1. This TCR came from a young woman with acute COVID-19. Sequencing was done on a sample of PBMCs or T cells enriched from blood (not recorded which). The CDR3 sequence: CASSNTGTGDEEAFF. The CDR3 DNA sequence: TGCGCCAGCAGCAACACCGGGACAGGGGACGAGGAAGCTTTCTTT.